These 14 T cell receptor beta chains came from one sample sequenced in a study of blood T cell repertoires in COVID-19. Profiled with immunoSEQ multiplex PCR; TCRdb holds only in-frame clones, not every one. The sample has about 81,000 clones, roughly 82% seen once. Sequencing was performed on peripheral blood. Receptor source: a man aged 60 to 75 with acute or convalescent COVID-19.

The CDR3 DNA is TGTGCCAGCAGGTCCAGGGGGACCGGGGGGGCAGGAGATACGCAGTATTTT. Its translation: CASRSRGTGGAGDTQYF. The chain uses TRBV7-2 and TRBJ2-3; the D gene is possibly TRBD2 (8 bases). The CDR3 consists of 17 residues. Germline assignment: CDR1 SGHTA and CDR2 FQGNSA. V lost 6 bases, J lost 5 bases, and 24 bases lay in between.

This chain uses TRBV10-3 with TRBJ2-7; 16 bases match TRBD2. Trimming took 6 bases from V and 2 from J; bases not matched to a gene: 4. Germline assignment: CDR1 ENHRY and CDR2 SYGVKD. This CDR3 has 16 amino acids. The CDR3 DNA follows: TGTGCCATCAGCGGGACTAGCGGGAGGGATACCTACGAGCAGTACTTC. The encoded protein is CAISGTSGRDTYEQYF.

As for this clone: The same CDR3 arises from other DNA sequences in this sample as well. The genes are TRBV7-2 and TRBJ1-1, with D possibly being TRBD1 (5 bases). Trimming removed 6 bases at V and 4 bases at J, with 18 bases between. The CDR3 is 15 amino acids. Germline V gene lookup returns CDR1 SGHTA and CDR2 FQGNSA. The CDR3 loop reads CASSSMVGGITEAFF. CDR3 nucleotide sequence: TGTGCCAGCAGTTCGATGGTGGGGGGGATCACTGAAGCTTTCTTT.

This sequence joins TRBV9 and TRBJ2-1, with a weak D call TRBD2 (5 bases). CDR1 is SGDLS, CDR2 YYNGEE, per germline. With 4 bases removed from V and 0 bases from J, the gap between germline ends came to 11 bases. This CDR3 comprises 15 residues. The CDR3 nucleotides are TGTGCCAGCAGCACCAGTGGGAGCTCCTACAATGAGCAGTTCTTC. This encodes CASSTSGSSYNEQFF. Using reference TRBV9 and TRBJ2-1 for the parts outside the CDR3, the full variable domain is DSGVTQTPKHLITATGQRVTLRCSPRSGDLSVYWYQQSLDQGLQFLIQYYNGEERAKGNILERFSAQQFPDLHSELNLSSLELGDSALYFCASSTSGSSYNEQFFGPGTRLTVL.

V usage is TRBV7-2 and J usage is TRBJ1-6, with 8 bases lining up with TRBD1. The germline gives CDR1 SGHTA, CDR2 FQGNSA. The CDR3 sequence is 15 residues long. Trimming cost V 2 bases and J 7 bases; bases outside gene matches: 4. In DNA, the CDR3 is TGTGCCAGCAGCTTACTGACAGGGGTAAATTCACCCCTCCACTTT. It translates to CASSLLTGVNSPLHF. The variable domain in full, completed from reference TRBV7-2 and TRBJ1-6, reads GAGVSQSPSNKVTEKGKDVELRCDPISGHTALYWYRQSLGQGLEFLIYFQGNSAPDKSGLPSDRFSAERTGGSVSTLTIQRTQQEDSAVYLCASSLLTGVNSPLHFGNGTRLTVT.

The rearrangement links TRBV19 to TRBJ2-1, with a possible D match to TRBD2 (6 bases). The CDR3 contains 14 residues. Per germline, CDR1 LNHDA and CDR2 SQIVND (reference sequence). Trimming pared 5 bases from V and 2 bases from J, leaving 10 bases between. The chain's CDR3 is CASSSGDPYNEQFF. In DNA, the CDR3 is TGTGCCAGTAGTTCGGGGGATCCCTACAATGAGCAGTTCTTC. Complete variable domain (other parts from reference TRBV19 and TRBJ2-1): DGGITQSPKYLFRKEGQNVTLSCEQNLNHDAMYWYRQDPGQGLRLIYYSQIVNDFQKGDIAEGYSVSREKKESFPLTVTSAQKNPTAFYLCASSSGDPYNEQFFGPGTRLTVL.

The sample holds a few counts of this clone. The chain is built from TRBV6-5 and TRBJ2-7; possibly TRBD2 for D (6 bases). In germline, CDR1 is MNHEY, CDR2 SVGAGI. The CDR3 spans 13 residues. Trimming removed 8 bases at V and 0 bases at J, with 11 bases between. The CDR3 coding sequence is TGTGCCAGCGGAGGGACTTACTCCTACGAGCAGTACTTC. Its translation: CASGGTYSYEQYF.

Only a few counts were recorded for this clone. The DNA of the CDR3 is TGTGCCAGCAGTTTAAGGCTAGCGGGACTAGAGCAGTACTTC. Translating it yields CASSLRLAGLEQYF. V is TRBV27 and J is TRBJ2-7; 9 positions agree with TRBD2. The CDR3 runs 14 residues. Per the germline V gene, CDR1 is MNHEY and CDR2 is SMNVEV (reference sequence). J gave up 7 bases and V 2 bases, and 6 bases lay outside the gene matches.

This chain connects TRBV6-5 to TRBJ2-7; 11 bases map to TRBD2. Germline loops: CDR1 MNHEY, CDR2 SVGAGI. The CDR3 totals 14 residues. Losses at the gene ends were 6 bases for V and 6 bases for J; bases not matched to a gene: 7. Written as DNA, the CDR3 is TGTGCCAGCAGCCCGACTAGCGGGACGGGCGAGCAGTACTTC. It codes for CASSPTSGTGEQYF.

The chain links TRBV9 to TRBJ2-3, with 12 bases lining up with TRBD2. The V gene end was trimmed by 3 bases and the J gene end by 1 base; junction bases not matched to a gene: 12. This CDR3 spans 19 amino acids. The germline CDR1 and CDR2 sequences are SGDLS and YYNGEE. The CDR3 protein is CASSGLAGAFNPGTDTQYF. As DNA, the CDR3 is TGTGCCAGCAGCGGACTAGCGGGGGCCTTCAACCCAGGCACAGATACGCAGTATTTT.

CDR3 protein: CASSPDREDEQFF. CDR3 DNA: TGTGCCAGCTCACCCGACAGGGAAGATGAGCAGTTCTTC. This chain uses TRBV18 with TRBJ2-1, with 7 bases lining up with TRBD1. J was trimmed by 8 bases and V by 3 bases; bases with no gene match: 4. The germline gives CDR1 KGHSH, CDR2 LQKENI. CDR3 size: 13 residues.

J is TRBJ1-3 and V is TRBV4-3; D possibly corresponds to TRBD1 (5 bases). The V gene lost 4 bases and the J gene lost 0 bases, with 10 bases spanning the gap. This CDR3 spans 15 amino acids. CDR1 and CDR2 (germline): LGHNA, YSLEER. The CDR3: CASSPVGGSGNTIYF. For the CDR3, the DNA is TGCGCCAGCAGCCCAGTCGGGGGCTCTGGAAACACCATATATTTT.

This clone showed up just a few times. The genes are TRBV5-1 and TRBJ2-7, with 7 positions matching TRBD1. The CDR3 is 11 residues long. V gave up 8 bases and J gave up 9 bases; unmatched junction bases: 8. CDR1 is SGHRS, CDR2 YFSETQ, per germline. The CDR3 spells CARRQGYRQYF. As DNA, the CDR3 is TGCGCCAGGAGACAGGGATACAGGCAGTACTTC.

This clone was seen just once. The gene calls are TRBV5-1 and TRBJ1-1, with 10 bases that match TRBD1. This CDR3 is built from 12 residues. Germline-derived CDR1 and CDR2 are SGHRS and YFSETQ. V trimming: 4 bases; J trimming: 8 bases; junction bases outside the gene matches: 2. The CDR3 sequence: CASSPGQGEAFF. The DNA of the CDR3 is TGCGCCAGCAGCCCGGGACAGGGGGAAGCTTTCTTT.